The following is a TCR beta chain sequence with its context. Its cognate antigen is unknown. This record belongs to a study of T cell repertoires in aging, cancer and after chemotherapy. Study overall: Donors were grouped into six age bands spanning 30 or younger through 70 or older. The whole study produced a dataset of roughly 8.8 million TCR reads.

A mixed TRB-A/B primer pool amplified rearranged TRB by multiplex touch-down PCR. One entry per CDR3 protein results from TCRdb running MiXCR on the multiplex PCR reads. Of about 11,000 distinct CDR3 sequences in the sample, 40% to 45% were seen once. Study results and caveats: In cancer patients, declining TCR diversity with age involved lost richness and lost evenness.

The template was genomic DNA from peripheral blood, not RNA. The CDR3 loop spans 12 amino acids. Trimming removed 8 bases from V and 1 base from J, with 6 bases in between. Germline V lookup: CDR1 MDHEN, CDR2 SYDVKM. The sample comprised blood. This clonotype was sampled from a human donor in good health. The chain employs TRBV28 and TRBJ1-5; D unclear. The CDR3 DNA reads TGTGCCAGCGGGCTAAGCAATCAGCCCCAGCATTTT. It yields the protein CASGLSNQPQHF.